Listed here are 30 T cell receptor beta chains from one sample, sequenced in a study of cytomegalovirus exposure and HLA in healthy donors. With 60 Vbeta and 13 Jbeta primers, the PCR was carried out. The protocol was immunoSEQ multiplex PCR, while the TCRdb copy is restricted to in-frame clones and leaves out a portion. The sample gives about 150,000 clones, around three fifths of which show up once; 2% to 2.5% is in the top ten. The sequencing input was PBMCs. The receptors were sampled from a woman aged 40-49 years in good health and CMV-seronegative.

The sample holds a few counts of this clone. The rearrangement joins TRBV7-9 to TRBJ1-1; D gene unclear. Deletions cut 5 bases from V and 1 base from J, with 8 bases between. The length of the CDR3 is 13 residues. Germline assignment: CDR1 SEHNR and CDR2 FQNEAQ (reference sequence). The CDR3 DNA follows: TGTGCCAGCAGCCCCAACACGAACACTGAAGCTTTCTTT. The encoded protein is CASSPNTNTEAFF.

The chain employs TRBV5-3 and TRBJ2-7, with 7 nucleotides matching TRBD1. TRBV5-3 is labeled an ORF, and its function is uncertain. J gave up 4 bases and V 2 bases, and 15 bases lay outside the gene matches. The CDR3 contains 17 residues. The CDR3 DNA is TGTGCCAGAAGCTTCAAGGGGGCAGCCGACCCCCATTACGAGCAGTACTTC. Its translation is CARSFKGAADPHYEQYF.

CDR3 sequence: CASSNGTGKYYGYTF. In nucleotides, the CDR3 is TGTGCCAGCAGCAATGGGACAGGGAAGTACTATGGCTACACCTTC. The chain employs TRBV5-4 and TRBJ1-2; 9 bases agree with TRBD1. CDR1 SGHNT and CDR2 YYREEE come from the germline V gene (reference sequence). This CDR3 has 15 residues. The ends lost 4 bases at V and 3 bases at J; junction bases unmatched: 7.

This clone appeared a few times. The chain carries TRBV9 and TRBJ2-5; TRBD1 might be the D (6 bases). CDR3 length equals 15 residues. Germline lookup yields CDR1 SGDLS and CDR2 YYNGEE. V lost 5 bases, J lost 0 bases, and 14 bases lay in between. The CDR3 region has the DNA TGTGCCAGCAGTTCACCCTGGACAGACCAAGAGACCCAGTACTTC. It encodes CASSSPWTDQETQYF.

The rearrangement uses TRBV27 and TRBJ2-3; TRBD1 agrees at 8 bases. Looked up from germline, CDR1 is MNHEY and CDR2 is SMNVEV (reference sequence). Trimming removed 5 bases from V and 8 bases from J; junction bases left unmatched: 9. The CDR3 consists of 14 residues. DNA of the CDR3: TGTGCCAGCAGTCCCTCCACAGGGGGTGTTACGCAGTATTTT. Translated: CASSPSTGGVTQYF.

This CDR3 reads CASSLGQVAEAFF. In DNA form, the CDR3 reads TGTGCCAGCAGCTTAGGGCAGGTCGCAGAAGCTTTCTTT. The chain is built from TRBV7-2 and TRBJ1-1; D not resolved. The germline V and J ends were trimmed by 1 base and 8 bases, with 11 bases remaining between them. The length of the CDR3 is 13 residues. CDR1 is SGHTA and CDR2 is FQGNSA in the germline V gene.

The J gene is TRBJ2-1, the V gene TRBV18, with D possibly matching TRBD2 (6 bases). Trimming removed 3 bases from V and 6 bases from J, with 9 bases in between. Per the germline V gene, CDR1 is KGHSH and CDR2 is LQKENI. The CDR3 has 13 amino acids. The CDR3 spells CASSPDYFNEQFF. In DNA form, the CDR3 reads TGTGCCAGCTCACCGGACTACTTCAATGAGCAGTTCTTC.

This clone was seen more than once but under ten times. The gene calls are TRBV19 and TRBJ1-2, with 10 bases that match TRBD1. Germline V lookup: CDR1 LNHDA, CDR2 SQIVND (reference sequence). The CDR3 runs to 17 residues. J gave up 0 bases and V 5 bases, and 9 bases lay outside the gene matches. The CDR3 protein is CASSSWTGGTANYGYTF. Here the CDR3 DNA reads TGTGCCAGTAGTTCCTGGACAGGGGGGACGGCTAACTATGGCTACACCTTC.

CDR3 nucleotides: TGTGCCAGCAGCTCAGGGCTGACTAATTCACCCCTCCACTTT. Its translation is CASSSGLTNSPLHF. This chain connects TRBV4-2 to TRBJ1-6, with D tentatively TRBD1 (5 bases). The CDR3 is 14 amino acids. The germline V gene has CDR1 LGHNA and CDR2 YNFKEQ. Trimming stripped 5 bases from V and 6 bases from J, with 11 bases between.

The chain recombines TRBV25-1 with TRBJ2-7; a weak D match, TRBD1 (6 bases). This CDR3 spans 13 amino acids. The germline CDR1 and CDR2 sequences are MGHDK and SYGVNS. V lost 3 bases to trimming and J lost 9 bases, with 15 bases between them. Here the CDR3 reads CASSEGAGTGQYF. DNA for the CDR3: TGTGCCAGCAGTGAGGGGGCCGGGACGGGGCAGTACTTC.

This chain connects TRBV7-6 to TRBJ2-7; TRBD1 agrees at 11 bases. Germline loops: CDR1 SGHVS, CDR2 FNYEAQ. Unmatched junction bases numbered 6, after V lost 5 bases and J lost 3 bases. CDR3 length: 15 amino acids. CDR3 amino acids: CASSLTGTGGYEQYF. The CDR3 DNA follows: TGTGCCAGCAGCCTCACGGGGACAGGGGGCTACGAGCAGTACTTC.

The V call is TRBV19, the J call TRBJ1-2; D uncertain. This CDR3 is built from 17 residues. The germline V gene encodes CDR1 LNHDA and CDR2 SQIVND (reference sequence). V shed 6 bases and J shed 0 bases, with 20 bases lying between them. Here the CDR3 reads CASRTFMGGEANYGYTF. The CDR3 bases are TGTGCCAGTAGGACCTTTATGGGAGGAGAAGCTAACTATGGCTACACCTTC.

The J gene is TRBJ1-1, the V gene TRBV7-9, with 10 bases identical to TRBD1. Germline loops: CDR1 SEHNR, CDR2 FQNEAQ (reference sequence). CDR3 length equals 16 residues. J lost 4 bases, V lost 5 bases, and 10 bases had no gene match. This CDR3 is CASSRGTGVFGTEAFF. CDR3 nucleotide sequence: TGTGCCAGCAGCCGTGGGACAGGGGTTTTCGGCACTGAAGCTTTCTTT.

The chain has TRBV6-5 and TRBJ1-2; a weak D match, TRBD1 (5 bases). V was trimmed by 5 bases and J by 2 bases, leaving 15 bases between them. Germline V gives CDR1 MNHEY, CDR2 SVGAGI. CDR3 length equals 15 residues. The CDR3 loop reads CASSRATQGNYGYTF. DNA of the CDR3: TGTGCCAGCAGTCGGGCGACTCAGGGAAACTATGGCTACACCTTC.

This rearrangement joins TRBV6-5 to TRBJ1-2, with 10 bases fitting TRBD1. Germline V gives CDR1 MNHEY, CDR2 SVGAGI. This CDR3 contains 15 residues. V lost 6 bases, J lost 4 bases, and 8 bases stayed unmatched. This chain's CDR3 is CASRLTWTGGYGYTF. The DNA of the CDR3 is TGTGCCAGCAGATTGACTTGGACAGGGGGCTATGGCTACACCTTC.

V and J are TRBV9 and TRBJ1-5; D might be TRBD1 (6 bases). Per germline, CDR1 SGDLS and CDR2 YYNGEE. With 3 bases removed from V and 7 bases from J, the gap between germline ends came to 14 bases. CDR3 length: 14 amino acids. The CDR3 is CASSEGTREQPQHF. CDR3 in DNA: TGTGCCAGCAGCGAGGGGACACGAGAGCAGCCCCAGCATTTT.

This chain uses TRBV7-3 with TRBJ2-2; TRBD2 aligns across 8 bases. V dropped 2 bases and J dropped 5; count of bases not matched to a gene: 7. The CDR3 has 16 amino acids. In germline, CDR1 is SGHTA, CDR2 FQGTGA. The DNA for the CDR3 is TGTGCCAGCAGCTTACAATCTAGCGGGTGGACCGGGGAGCTGTTTTTT. It translates to CASSLQSSGWTGELFF.

The chain links TRBV6-5 to TRBJ1-1; D remains ambiguous. V lost 7 bases and J 7 bases, leaving 10 bases between the germline ends. In germline, CDR1 is MNHEY, CDR2 SVGAGI. The CDR3 runs to 11 residues. CDR3 sequence (DNA): TGTGCCAGCATCAATCGGGGTGAAGCTTTCTTT. It yields the protein CASINRGEAFF.

The chain carries TRBV27 and TRBJ1-1; D ambiguous. This CDR3 is built from 15 residues. Looked up from germline, CDR1 is MNHEY and CDR2 is SMNVEV (reference sequence). Trimming left V 2 bases short and J 0 bases short, with 10 bases between. This CDR3 reads CASSLVREMNTEAFF. In DNA, the CDR3 is TGTGCCAGCAGTTTAGTTCGGGAGATGAACACTGAAGCTTTCTTT.

The rearrangement joins TRBV7-3 to TRBJ2-7, with 7 bases that match TRBD1. From germline, CDR1 is SGHTA and CDR2 FQGTGA. The CDR3 contains 14 residues. V was pared by 3 bases and J by 6 bases, with 8 bases of the junction left unmatched. The chain's CDR3 is CASSLDRFPPEQYF. CDR3 nucleotides: TGTGCCAGCAGCTTGGACAGGTTCCCACCCGAGCAGTACTTC.

This rearrangement joins TRBV10-3 to TRBJ2-2, with 10 bases identical to TRBD2. The V and J ends lost 5 bases and 5 bases, in that order; junction bases with no gene match: 2. The CDR3 covers 14 residues. Germline CDR1 reads ENHRY; CDR2 reads SYGVKD. The CDR3 nucleotides are TGTGCCATCAGTACTAGCGGGGTGACCGGGGAGCTGTTTTTT. Translation gives CAISTSGVTGELFF.

V is TRBV5-1 and J is TRBJ2-5; 8 positions agree with TRBD1. Germline CDR1 reads SGHRS; CDR2 reads YFSETQ. V lost 7 bases to trimming and J lost 4 bases; unmatched junction nucleotides: 6. The CDR3 spans 13 residues. CDR3 bases: TGCGCCAGCGGCCAGGGGGCAAGAGAGACCCAGTACTTC. It translates to CASGQGARETQYF.

The chain links TRBV18 to TRBJ1-1; D is undetermined. Trimming removed 5 bases from V and 0 bases from J, with 10 bases in between. Germline CDR1 is KGHSH and CDR2 is LQKENI. This CDR3 spans 14 amino acids. The DNA of the CDR3 is TGTGCCAGCTCAGTCACAGAAATGAACACTGAAGCTTTCTTT. This encodes CASSVTEMNTEAFF. The whole variable domain, remainder taken from reference TRBV18 and TRBJ1-1, is NAGVMQNPRHLVRRRGQEARLRCSPMKGHSHVYWYRQLPEEGLKFMVYLQKENIIDESGMPKERFSAEFPKEGPSILRIQQVVRGDSAAYFCASSVTEMNTEAFFGQGTRLTVV.

The chain combines TRBV19 with TRBJ2-2; tentative D call: TRBD2 (5 bases). Trimming removed 9 bases at V and 5 bases at J, with 19 bases between. Germline V gene data show CDR1 as LNHDA and CDR2 as SQIVND (reference sequence). This CDR3 contains 15 residues. For the CDR3, the DNA is TGTGCCAGCAAGCTGACGCCGAGGGATACCGGGGAGCTGTTTTTT. This sequence encodes CASKLTPRDTGELFF. The full variable domain, its missing parts supplied by reference TRBV19 and TRBJ2-2, is DGGITQSPKYLFRKEGQNVTLSCEQNLNHDAMYWYRQDPGQGLRLIYYSQIVNDFQKGDIAEGYSVSREKKESFPLTVTSAQKNPTAFYLCASKLTPRDTGELFFGEGSRLTVL.

V and J are TRBV5-1 and TRBJ2-4; D may be TRBD2 (6 bases). CDR3 length: 15 residues. The V end was cut by 0 bases, the J end by 8 bases, with 15 bases between. Germline V gene data show CDR1 as SGHRS and CDR2 as YFSETQ. For the CDR3, the DNA is TGCGCCAGCAGCTTGGATTCGGGGGATGGGGACATTCAGTACTTC. Encoded protein: CASSLDSGDGDIQYF. The complete variable domain, with remaining parts taken from reference TRBV5-1 and TRBJ2-4, reads KAGVTQTPRYLIKTRGQQVTLSCSPISGHRSVSWYQQTPGQGLQFLFEYFSETQRNKGNFPGRFSGRQFSNSRSEMNVSTLELGDSALYLCASSLDSGDGDIQYFGAGTRLSVL.

The chain combines TRBV14 with TRBJ2-7, with 9 bases fitting TRBD2. V lost 2 bases to trimming and J lost 4 bases; unmatched junction nucleotides: 9. This CDR3 region has 16 residues. The germline V gene has CDR1 SGHDN and CDR2 FVKESK. CDR3 region: CASSQFLSGGPYEQYF. In nucleotides, the CDR3 is TGTGCCAGCAGCCAATTCCTTAGCGGGGGCCCTTACGAGCAGTACTTC.

This clone turned up a few times. V usage is TRBV6-1 and J usage is TRBJ2-5; no clear D. The CDR3 loop spans 15 amino acids. Trimming cost V 3 bases and J 2 bases, with 13 bases left between them. Germline loops: CDR1 MNHNS, CDR2 SASEGT. The CDR3 DNA is TGTGCCAGCAGTGATCCCGTGGCTGATCAAGAGACCCAGTACTTC. The encoded protein is CASSDPVADQETQYF.

The rearrangement uses TRBV9 and TRBJ1-2, with D possibly TRBD1 on 5 matching bases. The germline V and J ends were trimmed by 7 bases and 3 bases, with 13 bases remaining between them. The CDR3 has 13 amino acids. CDR1 is SGDLS, CDR2 YYNGEE, per germline. In DNA, the CDR3 is TGTGCCAGCCTGGGGGGAGGCGACTATGGCTACACCTTC. Translating it yields CASLGGGDYGYTF. The variable domain in full, with the rest retrieved from reference TRBV9 and TRBJ1-2, is DSGVTQTPKHLITATGQRVTLRCSPRSGDLSVYWYQQSLDQGLQFLIQYYNGEERAKGNILERFSAQQFPDLHSELNLSSLELGDSALYFCASLGGGDYGYTFGSGTRLTVV.

This clone appeared a few times. Other DNA sequences from this sample encode an identical CDR3 as well. This chain links TRBV27 with TRBJ1-3, with D possibly being TRBD1 (5 bases). The V end lost 6 bases, the J end lost 0 bases, and 12 bases lay between the germline ends. The length of the CDR3 is 15 residues. Germline CDR1 MNHEY, CDR2 SMNVEV (reference sequence). For the CDR3, the DNA is TGTGCCAGCAGCCGGGGGGGATCCTCTGGAAACACCATATATTTT. This codes for CASSRGGSSGNTIYF.

The rearrangement uses TRBV19 and TRBJ1-3, with D uncertain. Between the trimmed V and J ends, which lost 3 bases and 0 bases, there was a span of 18 bases. The CDR3 has 18 amino acids. Germline CDR1 is LNHDA and CDR2 is SQIVND (reference sequence). CDR3 coding DNA: TGTGCCAGTAGTATGGCCTCCCCGGGAGCCAACTCTGGAAACACCATATATTTT. Translating gives CASSMASPGANSGNTIYF.